The clone carrying this T cell receptor (beta chain) was found once. Its antigen is undetermined. Trimming left V 5 bases short and J 4 bases short, with 11 bases between. The CDR3 runs to 13 residues. Germline V gene data show CDR1 as MNHEY and CDR2 as SMNVEV (reference sequence). These data come from a study of T cell responses to AZD1222 COVID-19 vaccine. Whole-study results and caveats: Vaccine-related CD4 TCRs covered spike, predominating at 160-218 and 743-854.

Libraries were prepared by immunoSEQ multiplex PCR; TCRdb keeps only in-frame clonotypes and omits some of them. The profile shows approximately 170,000 clones, 88% of them singletons. Sequenced here: peripheral blood, sampled 28 days after the second AZD1222 dose. This receptor was obtained from an adult who received the AZD1222 COVID-19 vaccine. The chain links TRBV27 to TRBJ1-1, with D hard to call. The CDR3 sequence: CASSPRVGTEAFF. CDR3 sequence (DNA): TGTGCCAGCAGTCCGAGGGTGGGCACTGAAGCTTTCTTT.